This T cell receptor beta chain was documented in a study of cytomegalovirus exposure and HLA in healthy donors. Study at large: A preliminary data release comprised 70 million to 95 million unique TCRs obtained from HLA-typed donors.

Germline loops: CDR1 SGHVS, CDR2 FQNEAQ. The CDR3 is 14 amino acids. A note on this clone: Its antigen is unidentified.

General study results and limits: Later work found most CMV-associated TCR beta chains apparently HLA-restricted. The presence/absence work took it that sequencing depth was about the same across donors. The productive fraction for most TCR beta V segments was about 90% or about 30% in an earlier analysis.

The PCR used 60 Vbeta and 13 Jbeta primers. Method: immunoSEQ multiplex PCR; TCRdb's copy keeps in-frame clones and lacks some. The sample gives roughly 160,000 clones, roughly 84% of which show up once; about 0.37% is in the top ten. The source material was PBMCs. This sequence was found in a boy younger than 10 in good health and CMV-seronegative. The gene calls are TRBV7-8 and TRBJ2-5; TRBD2 matches at 8 bases. The DNA end favors TRBJ2-7, so the J call may be wrong. This chain's CDR3 is CASSPVAGTYEQYF. CDR3 sequence (DNA): TGTGCCAGCAGCCCAGTAGCGGGAACCTACGAGCAGTACTTC.